This entry concerns a single TCR beta chain. Assay used: immunoSEQ multiplex PCR; TCRdb lists only in-frame clones, some missing. The sample includes 110,000 to 150,000 clones, just over 85% of them seen just once. Participants spanned ages roughly 18 to 90 years and resided in 20 to 30 US areas. The study assigned cohorts using participant-reported clinical history. Cohort 3 donors counted as recovered after two negative PCRs, clearance, or resolved symptoms. This sample is part of a study of blood T cell repertoires in COVID-19. This receptor was taken from a man in his fifties who had recovered from COVID-19. The sequenced sample consisted of PBMCs or T cells enriched from blood (not recorded which).

The CDR3 here is CASNHRGENTEAFF. The CDR3 DNA is TGTGCCAGTAATCACAGGGGGGAGAACACTGAAGCTTTCTTT. The chain carries TRBV19 and TRBJ1-1, with 8 bases that match TRBD1. Germline loops: CDR1 LNHDA, CDR2 SQIVND (reference sequence). V trimming: 7 bases; J trimming: 1 base; junction bases outside the gene matches: 5. The CDR3 extends over 14 amino acids. Looking up the rest from reference TRBV19 and TRBJ1-1 gives the full variable domain: DGGITQSPKYLFRKEGQNVTLSCEQNLNHDAMYWYRQDPGQGLRLIYYSQIVNDFQKGDIAEGYSVSREKKESFPLTVTSAQKNPTAFYLCASNHRGENTEAFFGQGTRLTVV.